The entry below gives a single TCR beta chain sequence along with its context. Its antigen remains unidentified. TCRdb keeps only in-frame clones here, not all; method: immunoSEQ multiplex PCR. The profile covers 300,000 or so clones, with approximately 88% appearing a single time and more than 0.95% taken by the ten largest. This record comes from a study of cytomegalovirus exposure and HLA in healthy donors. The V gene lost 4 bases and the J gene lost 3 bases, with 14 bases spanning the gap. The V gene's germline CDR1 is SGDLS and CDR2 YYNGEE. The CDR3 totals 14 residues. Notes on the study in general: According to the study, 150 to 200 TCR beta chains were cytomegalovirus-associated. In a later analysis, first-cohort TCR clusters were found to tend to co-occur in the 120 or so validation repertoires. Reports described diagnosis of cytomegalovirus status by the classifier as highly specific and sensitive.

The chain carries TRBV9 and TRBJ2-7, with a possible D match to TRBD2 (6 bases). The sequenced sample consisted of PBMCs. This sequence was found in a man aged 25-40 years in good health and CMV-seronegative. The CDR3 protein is CASSRGPGGYEQYF. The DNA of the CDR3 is TGTGCCAGCAGCAGAGGTCCCGGGGGCTACGAGCAGTACTTC.